Listed below are T cell receptor beta chains from one sample, sequenced in a study of T cell changes during pregnancy in multiple sclerosis. Measured with immunoSEQ multiplex PCR; TCRdb has only the in-frame clones, and not every one. The sample gives some 80,000 clones, approximately 94% of which show up once; approximately 2.4% is in the top ten. The sample here was peripheral blood, taken in the third trimester of pregnancy. These receptors were collected from a female donor with multiple sclerosis, enrolled in a pregnancy study. The CDR3 runs from the conserved cysteine through the conserved F or W. A D gene is named only where the DNA matches it firmly. Only part of the rows carry a size: once, few, many, or a class if the clone is expanded.

j_gene,d_gene,abundance,v_gene,CDR3nt,CDR3aa
TRBJ1-3,-,few,TRBV6-1,TGTGCCAGCAGTTGGGACACCGACTCTGGAAACACCATATATTTT,CASSWDTDSGNTIYF
TRBJ2-7,-,-,TRBV25-1,TGTGCCACCCAAGGACTTGCCGGGTACGAGCAGTACTTC,CATQGLAGYEQYF
TRBJ1-2,-,-,TRBV27,TGTGCCAGCAGTTCGCGGGGGGATGGCTACACCTTC,CASSSRGDGYTF
TRBJ2-6,TRBD1,-,TRBV11-3,TGTGCCAGCAGCTCCGGGACAGGGAGGTCCGGGGCCAACGTCCTGACTTTC,CASSSGTGRSGANVLTF
TRBJ1-2,TRBD1,once,TRBV15,TGTGCCACCAGCAGTCCAGGGGGCGCGTTGATCTATGGCTACACCTTC,CATSSPGGALIYGYTF
TRBJ1-6,-,once,TRBV7-2,TGTGCCAGCAGCCCCTTGTATAATTCACCCCTCCACTTT,CASSPLYNSPLHF
TRBJ1-1,-,-,TRBV13,TGTGCCAGCAGCCTCGACACAGGCAACGGAGCTTTCTTT,CASSLDTGNGAFF
TRBJ2-1,-,-,TRBV7-2,TGTGCCAGCAGCTTGTCCCGGGACTCATCCTACAATGAGCAGTTCTTC,CASSLSRDSSYNEQFF
TRBJ2-7,-,-,TRBV18,TGTGCCAGCTCACCCCTGCCGGGACTCAGCTCCTACGAGCAGTACTTC,CASSPLPGLSSYEQYF
TRBJ1-3,-,-,TRBV4-1,TGCGCCAGCAGCCAAGGACGGTCGGGGATTGCTGGAAACACCATATATTTT,CASSQGRSGIAGNTIYF
TRBJ2-5,-,-,TRBV6-1,TGTGCCAGCAGTGACATTAGATCAGGTTGGGAGGAGACCCAGTACTTC,CASSDIRSGWEETQYF
TRBJ1-2,-,-,TRBV7-9,TGTGCCAGCACCGGAGGAATCGGCTATGGCTACACCTTC,CASTGGIGYGYTF
TRBJ2-5,-,-,TRBV10-3,TGTGCCATCAGTGCCTCCTTGGCGGGGGCACAAGAGACCCAGTACTTC,CAISASLAGAQETQYF
TRBJ1-2,-,-,TRBV6-5,TGTGCCAGCAGCTCCCTTAGCTCTAACTATGGCTACACCTTC,CASSSLSSNYGYTF
TRBJ1-1,TRBD1,-,TRBV6-6,TGTGCCAGCAGACCGGATAACAGGGGGCCAAACACTGAAGCTTTCTTT,CASRPDNRGPNTEAFF
TRBJ2-5,-,-,TRBV6-6,TGTGCCAGCAGGGGTACGACTAGTTCTAGGGAGACCCAGTACTTC,CASRGTTSSRETQYF
TRBJ2-5,TRBD2,-,TRBV7-3,TGTGCCAGCAGCTTATCCGGGGGAAATAGCGGGGGGGCCGTCCAAGAGACCCAGTACTTC,CASSLSGGNSGGAVQETQYF
TRBJ2-1,-,-,TRBV5-1,TGCGCCAGCAGCTTGACAGCCAGCTCCTACAATGAGCAGTTCTTC,CASSLTASSYNEQFF
TRBJ1-2,-,-,TRBV9,TGTGCCAGCAGCGCTCTGACCGACAGCAACTATGGCTACACCTTC,CASSALTDSNYGYTF
TRBJ2-7,-,-,TRBV11-2,TGTGCCAGCAGCCTGATAGGCGGTTCGAGCTCCTACGAGCAGTACTTC,CASSLIGGSSSYEQYF
TRBJ2-7,TRBD2,-,TRBV10-2,TGCGCCAGCAGTGAGTCAGGCCCAGCGGGAACCTACGAGCAGTACTTC,CASSESGPAGTYEQYF
TRBJ1-5,-,few,TRBV19,TGTGCCAGTCAGTCAGGGGCTCAGCCCCAGCATTTT,CASQSGAQPQHF
TRBJ1-1,-,-,TRBV5-6,TGTGCCAGCAGCTTCGGTGCGAACACTGAAGCTTTCTTT,CASSFGANTEAFF
TRBJ2-7,-,-,TRBV27,TGTGCCAGCAGTGGGGGCTCCGGGACGGCACGTGGGGAGCAGTACTTC,CASSGGSGTARGEQYF
TRBJ2-5,TRBD2,-,TRBV5-4,TGTGCCAGCACCCGCTCGGGGGGAAGAGGGGAGACCCAGTACTTC,CASTRSGGRGETQYF
TRBJ2-1,TRBD2,-,TRBV11-2,TGTGCCAGCAGCCGACTAGCGGGGGGGACTGAGCAGTTCTTC,CASSRLAGGTEQFF
TRBJ1-2,-,-,TRBV14,TGTGCCAGCAGATGGGGGCCCTATGGCTACACCTTC,CASRWGPYGYTF
TRBJ2-7,TRBD1,-,TRBV7-9,TGTGCCAGCAGCTTAGAGGGACAGGGCTCCTACGAGCAGTACTTC,CASSLEGQGSYEQYF
TRBJ2-2,-,-,TRBV6-4,TGTGCCAGCAGAGAACAGGGATGGGAGCACACCGGGGAGCTGTTTTTT,CASREQGWEHTGELFF
TRBJ1-1,TRBD1,-,TRBV6-1,TGTGCCAGCAGTGCTAAGGACAGGGCTGAAGCTTTCTTT,CASSAKDRAEAFF
TRBJ2-1,-,once,TRBV4-1,TGCGCCAGCAGACAACAAACTCGGGGTCCGAGGTACAATGAGCAGTTCTTC,CASRQQTRGPRYNEQFF
TRBJ2-5,TRBD2,once,TRBV6-1,TGTGCCAGCAGTGAAGGATTAGCGGGGGGCCAAGAGACCCAGTACTTC,CASSEGLAGGQETQYF
TRBJ1-1,-,-,TRBV9,TGTGCCACCTGTCGGGTTCCAGGGGCTGAAGCTTTCTTT,CATCRVPGAEAFF
TRBJ2-2,-,-,TRBV25-1,TGTGCCTCCAGGGGAACTGGTAACACCGGGGAGCTGTTTTTT,CASRGTGNTGELFF
TRBJ1-4,-,-,TRBV7-2,TGTGCCAGCAGTTACGGAAAACTGTTTTTT,CASSYGKLFF
TRBJ2-7,-,once,TRBV5-1,TGCGCCAGCAGCTTGGAAGGGAGGTACGAGCAGTACTTC,CASSLEGRYEQYF
TRBJ2-7,TRBD2,-,TRBV5-1,TGCGCCAGCAGCTTAAGTAGACTAGCGGGGCGTGAGCAGTACTTC,CASSLSRLAGREQYF
TRBJ1-2,-,-,TRBV7-9,TGTGCCAGCAGCTATGACAGTAACTATGGCTACACCTTC,CASSYDSNYGYTF
TRBJ1-2,-,-,TRBV4-1,TGCGCCAGCAGCCAAGTAGGGGGTGGCTACACCTTC,CASSQVGGGYTF
TRBJ2-7,-,-,TRBV6-6,TGTGCCAGCAGGGCCGGGGACTACGAGCAGTACTTC,CASRAGDYEQYF
TRBJ2-7,TRBD1,-,TRBV19,TGTGCCAGTAGTACCGGACAGGGGGCATCCTACGAGCAGTACTTC,CASSTGQGASYEQYF
TRBJ1-4,-,-,TRBV5-1,TGCGCCAGCAGTCTCCACACAGGTGAAAAACTGTTTTTT,CASSLHTGEKLFF
TRBJ1-1,-,-,TRBV5-8,TGTGCCAGCAGCTTGCTTCCAGGGGCGAACACTGAAGCTTTCTTT,CASSLLPGANTEAFF
TRBJ1-5,-,-,TRBV30,TGTGCCTGGAGTGACAGGGACTATAGCAATCAGCCCCAGCATTTT,CAWSDRDYSNQPQHF
TRBJ2-2,-,-,TRBV9,TGTGCCAGCAGCGTAGTCCCAGGGACCGGGGAGCTGTTTTTT,CASSVVPGTGELFF